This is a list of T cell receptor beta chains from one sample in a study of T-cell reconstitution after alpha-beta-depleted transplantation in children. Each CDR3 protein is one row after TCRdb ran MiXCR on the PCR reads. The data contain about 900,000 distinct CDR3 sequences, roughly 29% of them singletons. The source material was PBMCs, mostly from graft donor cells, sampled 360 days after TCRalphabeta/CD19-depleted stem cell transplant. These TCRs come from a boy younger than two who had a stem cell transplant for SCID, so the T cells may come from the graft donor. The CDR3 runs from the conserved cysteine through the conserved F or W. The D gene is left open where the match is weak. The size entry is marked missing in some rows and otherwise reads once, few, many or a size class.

TGTGCCAGCAGTTATATCGGATTACCCTATGAAGCTTTCTTT CASSYIGLPYEAFF TRBJ1-1 . . TRBV6-5
TGCAGTGCTGGGGTTTTGTTCGACGAAGAGACCCAGTACTTC CSAGVLFDEETQYF TRBJ2-5 . . TRBV20-1
TGCAGTGCCTTTAGGTGGGGGGAATACAATGAGCAGTTCTTC CSAFRWGEYNEQFF TRBJ2-1 . . TRBV20-1
TGCAGTGCTAGGACAGGACTAGCGGGGGCAGAGCAGTACTTC CSARTGLAGAEQYF TRBJ2-7 TRBD2 . TRBV20-1
TGTGCCAGTAGTACGGGACTAGCGGGGTCCAATGAGCAGTTCTTC CASSTGLAGSNEQFF TRBJ2-1 TRBD2 . TRBV19
TGTGCCAGCAGCCTGGCGGGACTAGCATCGGAGACCCAGTACTTC CASSLAGLASETQYF TRBJ2-5 TRBD2 . TRBV5-5
TGTGCCAGCAGTTTAATTAGGACAGGTACCAAGTTGGAAGGGTATGAGCAGTACTTC CASSLIRTGTKLEGYEQYF TRBJ2-7 TRBD1 . TRBV7-4
TGTGCCAGCAGCTCCCCCGAGCCCCCGGGGACCCAGTACTTC CASSSPEPPGTQYF TRBJ2-5 . many TRBV6-1
TGTGCCACCAGCAGAGATCTTGGGGATACCTATGGCTACACCTTC CATSRDLGDTYGYTF TRBJ1-2 . . TRBV15
TGCAGTGCTAGAGCGTTCTTGGCCTACGAGCAGTACTTC CSARAFLAYEQYF TRBJ2-7 . . TRBV20-1
TGTGCCAGCAGTTCCTACAGGGGTGGAGATACGCAGTATTTT CASSSYRGGDTQYF TRBJ2-3 TRBD1 . TRBV12-3/TRBV12-4
TGTGCCAGCAGTCCCCCGAATGGCGCCGTCAAGGACACCGGGGAGCTGTTTTTT CASSPPNGAVKDTGELFF TRBJ2-2 . few TRBV12-3/TRBV12-4
TGTGCCAGCTCACCCCTGGCGGGGACGAACACTGAAGCTTTCTTT CASSPLAGTNTEAFF TRBJ1-1 . . TRBV18
TGTGCCAGCAGACCCTCGCGAGGGGCGTTAGGTTCACCCCTCCACTTT CASRPSRGALGSPLHF TRBJ1-6 . few TRBV25-1
TGTGCCATCAGCCCCGGACTTAGCGGGGAGCAGTACTTC CAISPGLSGEQYF TRBJ2-7 TRBD2 . TRBV10-3
TGCGCCAGCAGCTGGGACAGTTACTACGAGCAGTACTTC CASSWDSYYEQYF TRBJ2-7 TRBD1 few TRBV5-1
TGTGCCAGCAGCGTCCCAGGAACTGGAGAGACCCAGTACTTC CASSVPGTGETQYF TRBJ2-5 . few TRBV5-5
TGTGCCCTCCAGGGTGACGTCTACAATGAGCAGTTCTTC CALQGDVYNEQFF TRBJ2-1 . . TRBV10-3
TGTGCCAGCAGTTTACCGGGACAGGGCCCACACAATGAGCAGTTCTTC CASSLPGQGPHNEQFF TRBJ2-1 TRBD1 . TRBV12-3/TRBV12-4
TGCGCCAGCCGTGGGACTGGGGGCGCCAACGAGCAGTACTTC CASRGTGGANEQYF TRBJ2-7 . few TRBV5-1
TGCGCCAGCAGCCCGACTGGGAGTGTAGATACGCAGTATTTT CASSPTGSVDTQYF TRBJ2-3 . . TRBV5-1
TGTGCCAGCAGCTTAGGAGGGAGAAACACTGAAGCTTTCTTT CASSLGGRNTEAFF TRBJ1-1 . many TRBV5-1
TGTGCCAGCAGTAATGGACCTACAGGCTCTAATGAAAAACTGTTTTTT CASSNGPTGSNEKLFF TRBJ1-4 . few TRBV6-1
TGCAGCGTTGGGGGGTTAGCCAAAAACATTCAGTACTTC CSVGGLAKNIQYF TRBJ2-4 . . TRBV29-1